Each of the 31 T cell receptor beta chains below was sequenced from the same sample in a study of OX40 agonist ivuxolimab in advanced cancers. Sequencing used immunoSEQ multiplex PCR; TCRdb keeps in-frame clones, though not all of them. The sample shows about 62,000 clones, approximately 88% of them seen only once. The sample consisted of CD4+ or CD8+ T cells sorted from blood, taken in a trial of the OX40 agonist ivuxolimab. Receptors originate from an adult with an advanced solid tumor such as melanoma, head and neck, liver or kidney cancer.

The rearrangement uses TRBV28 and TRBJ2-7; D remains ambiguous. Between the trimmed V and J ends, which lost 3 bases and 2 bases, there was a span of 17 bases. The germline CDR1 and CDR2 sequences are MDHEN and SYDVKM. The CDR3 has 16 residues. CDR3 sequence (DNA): TGTGCCAGCAGTTTGATTGCAGGTCCTTCTCCCTACGAGCAGTACTTC. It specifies CASSLIAGPSPYEQYF.

CDR3: CASSSGTGGTGELFF. DNA of the CDR3: TGTGCCAGCTCCTCCGGGACAGGGGGCACCGGGGAGCTGTTTTTT. This chain connects TRBV6-4 to TRBJ2-2; the match to TRBD1 covers 11 bases. There are 15 residues in the CDR3. Germline CDR1 reads MRHNA; CDR2 reads SNTAGT. The V and J ends lost 8 bases and 4 bases, in that order; junction bases with no gene match: 6.

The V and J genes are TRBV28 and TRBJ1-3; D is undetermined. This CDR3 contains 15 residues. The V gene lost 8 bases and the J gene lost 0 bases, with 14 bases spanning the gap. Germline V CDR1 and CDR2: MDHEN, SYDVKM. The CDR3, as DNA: TGTGCCAGCGAAGTTCTGGGTAGCTCTGGAAACACCATATATTTT. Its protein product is CASEVLGSSGNTIYF.

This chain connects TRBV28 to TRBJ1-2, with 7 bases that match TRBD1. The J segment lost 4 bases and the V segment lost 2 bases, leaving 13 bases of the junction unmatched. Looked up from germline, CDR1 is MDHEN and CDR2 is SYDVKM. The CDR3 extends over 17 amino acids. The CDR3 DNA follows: TGTGCCAGCAGTTTAGCTAGCGCCCAGGGGGGCGGCTATGGCTACACCTTC. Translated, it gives CASSLASAQGGGYGYTF.

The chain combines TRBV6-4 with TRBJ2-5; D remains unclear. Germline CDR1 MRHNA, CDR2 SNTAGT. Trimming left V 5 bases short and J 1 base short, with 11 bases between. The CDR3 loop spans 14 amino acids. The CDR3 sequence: CASSRPSSQETQYF. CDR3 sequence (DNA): TGTGCCAGCAGTCGACCTTCCTCCCAAGAGACCCAGTACTTC.

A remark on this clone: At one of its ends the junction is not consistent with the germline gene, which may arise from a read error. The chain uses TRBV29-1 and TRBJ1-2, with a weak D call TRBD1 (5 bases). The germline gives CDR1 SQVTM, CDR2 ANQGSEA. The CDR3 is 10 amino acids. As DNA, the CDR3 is TGCAGCGTTGAGGAGATGGGGCGGGCCTTC. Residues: CSVEEMGRAF.

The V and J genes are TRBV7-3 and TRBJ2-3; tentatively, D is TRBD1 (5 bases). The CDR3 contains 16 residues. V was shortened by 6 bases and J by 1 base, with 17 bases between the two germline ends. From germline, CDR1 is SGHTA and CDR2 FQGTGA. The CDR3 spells CASSNLRGGGTDTQYF. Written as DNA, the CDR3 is TGTGCCAGCAGTAACCTAAGGGGTGGTGGCACAGATACGCAGTATTTT.

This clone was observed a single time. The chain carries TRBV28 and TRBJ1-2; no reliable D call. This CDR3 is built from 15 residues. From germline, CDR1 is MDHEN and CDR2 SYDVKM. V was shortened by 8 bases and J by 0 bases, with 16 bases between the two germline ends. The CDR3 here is CASVVPGATNYGYTF. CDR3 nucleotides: TGTGCCAGCGTCGTTCCGGGTGCGACTAACTATGGCTACACCTTC.

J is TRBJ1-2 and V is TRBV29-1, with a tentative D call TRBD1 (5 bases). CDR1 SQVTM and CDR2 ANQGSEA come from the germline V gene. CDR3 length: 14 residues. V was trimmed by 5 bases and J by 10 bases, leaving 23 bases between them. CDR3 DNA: TGCAGCGTTATATTTTGGGCATTTCAGACAGCCTACACCTTC. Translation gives CSVIFWAFQTAYTF.

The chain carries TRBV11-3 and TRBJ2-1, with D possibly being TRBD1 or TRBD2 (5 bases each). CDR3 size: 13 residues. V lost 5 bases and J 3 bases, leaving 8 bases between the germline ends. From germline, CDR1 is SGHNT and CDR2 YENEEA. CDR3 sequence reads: CASSAGSYNEQFF. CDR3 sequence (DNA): TGTGCCAGCAGCGCAGGGAGCTACAATGAGCAGTTCTTC.

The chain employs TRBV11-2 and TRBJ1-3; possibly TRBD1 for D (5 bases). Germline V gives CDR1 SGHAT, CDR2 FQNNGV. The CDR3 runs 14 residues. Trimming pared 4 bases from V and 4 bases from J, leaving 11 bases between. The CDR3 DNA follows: TGTGCCAGCAGCTCCCGGGACGAAGGAAACACCATATATTTT. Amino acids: CASSSRDEGNTIYF.

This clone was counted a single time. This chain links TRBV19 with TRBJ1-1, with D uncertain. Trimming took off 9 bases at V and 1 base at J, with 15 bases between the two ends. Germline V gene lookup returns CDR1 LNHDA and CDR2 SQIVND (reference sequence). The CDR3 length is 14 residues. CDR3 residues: CASKERTANTEAFF. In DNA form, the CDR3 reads TGTGCCAGCAAGGAACGGACGGCGAACACTGAAGCTTTCTTT. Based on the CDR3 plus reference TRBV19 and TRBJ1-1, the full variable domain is DGGITQSPKYLFRKEGQNVTLSCEQNLNHDAMYWYRQDPGQGLRLIYYSQIVNDFQKGDIAEGYSVSREKKESFPLTVTSAQKNPTAFYLCASKERTANTEAFFGQGTRLTVV.

The CDR3 DNA follows: TGTGCCAGCAGCAACTTAACAGGGCTACACACTGAAGCTTTCTTT. Encoded protein: CASSNLTGLHTEAFF. This rearrangement joins TRBV21-1 to TRBJ1-1; no check of the table's D call, TRBD1, against the DNA was made. TRBV21-1 is annotated as a pseudogene. This CDR3 region has 15 residues.

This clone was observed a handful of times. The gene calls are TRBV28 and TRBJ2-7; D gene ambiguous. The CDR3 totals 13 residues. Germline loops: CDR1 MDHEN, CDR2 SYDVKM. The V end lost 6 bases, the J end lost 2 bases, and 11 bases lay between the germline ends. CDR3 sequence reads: CASSGNGPYEQYF. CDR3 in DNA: TGTGCCAGCAGCGGAAACGGCCCCTACGAGCAGTACTTC. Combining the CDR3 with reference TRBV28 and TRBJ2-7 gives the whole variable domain DVKVTQSSRYLVKRTGEKVFLECVQDMDHENMFWYRQDPGLGLRLIYFSYDVKMKEKGDIPEGYSVSREKKERFSLILESASTNQTSMYLCASSGNGPYEQYFGPGTRLTVT.

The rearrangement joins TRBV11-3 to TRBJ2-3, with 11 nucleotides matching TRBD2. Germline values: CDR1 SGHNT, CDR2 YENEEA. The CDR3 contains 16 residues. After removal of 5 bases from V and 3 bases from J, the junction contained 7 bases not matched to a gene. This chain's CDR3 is CASSPGASGRTDTQYF. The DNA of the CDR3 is TGTGCCAGCAGCCCTGGGGCTAGCGGGAGGACAGATACGCAGTATTTT.

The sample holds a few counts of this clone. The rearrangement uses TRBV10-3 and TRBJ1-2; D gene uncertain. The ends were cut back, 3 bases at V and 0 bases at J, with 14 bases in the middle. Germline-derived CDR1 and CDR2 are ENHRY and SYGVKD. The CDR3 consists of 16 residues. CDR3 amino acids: CAISDPWSRSNYGYTF. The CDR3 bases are TGTGCCATCAGTGACCCTTGGTCCAGGTCTAACTATGGCTACACCTTC.

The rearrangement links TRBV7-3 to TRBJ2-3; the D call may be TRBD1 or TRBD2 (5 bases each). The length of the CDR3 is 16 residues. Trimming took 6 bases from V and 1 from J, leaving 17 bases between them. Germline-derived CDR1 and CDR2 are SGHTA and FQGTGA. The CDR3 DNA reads TGTGCCAGCAGTCAGGGACGGATGCCGGGCACAGATACGCAGTATTTT. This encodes CASSQGRMPGTDTQYF.

CDR3 sequence reads: CASSGQEKYGYTF. CDR3 in DNA: TGTGCCAGCAGCGGACAGGAGAAGTATGGCTACACCTTC. This chain connects TRBV6-5 to TRBJ1-2, with 7 bases fitting TRBD1. The CDR3 loop spans 13 amino acids. With V trimmed by 6 bases and J by 5 bases, 6 bases remained unmatched. From germline, CDR1 is MNHEY and CDR2 SVGAGI.

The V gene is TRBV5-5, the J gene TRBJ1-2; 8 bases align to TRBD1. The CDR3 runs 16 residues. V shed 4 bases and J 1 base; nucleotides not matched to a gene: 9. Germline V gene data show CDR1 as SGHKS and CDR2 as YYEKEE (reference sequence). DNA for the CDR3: TGTGCCAGCAGCCCGGGGACAGGCAATTTTAACTATGGCTACACCTTC. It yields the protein CASSPGTGNFNYGYTF.

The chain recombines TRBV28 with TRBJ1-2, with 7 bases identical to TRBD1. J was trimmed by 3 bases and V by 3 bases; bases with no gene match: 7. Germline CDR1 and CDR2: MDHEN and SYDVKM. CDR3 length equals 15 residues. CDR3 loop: CASSFPQGQYYGYTF. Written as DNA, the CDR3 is TGTGCCAGCAGTTTCCCCCAGGGACAGTACTATGGCTACACCTTC.

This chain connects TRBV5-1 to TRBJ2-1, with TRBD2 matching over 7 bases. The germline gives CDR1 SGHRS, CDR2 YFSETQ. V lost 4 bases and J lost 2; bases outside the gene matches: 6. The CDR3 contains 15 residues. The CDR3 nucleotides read TGCGCCAGCAGCCCCGTCGGGACTACCTACAATGAGCAGTTCTTC. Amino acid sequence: CASSPVGTTYNEQFF.

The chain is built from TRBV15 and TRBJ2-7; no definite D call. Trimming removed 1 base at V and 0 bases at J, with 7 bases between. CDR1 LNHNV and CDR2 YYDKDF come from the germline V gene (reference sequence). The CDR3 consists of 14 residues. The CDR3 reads CATSRGGSSYEQYF. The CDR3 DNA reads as TGTGCCACCAGCAGAGGAGGATCCTCCTACGAGCAGTACTTC. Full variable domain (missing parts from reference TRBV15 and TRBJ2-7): DAMVIQNPRYQVTQFGKPVTLSCSQTLNHNVMYWYQQKSSQAPKLLFHYYDKDFNNEADTPDNFQSRRPNTSFCFLDIRSPGLGDTAMYLCATSRGGSSYEQYFGPGTRLTVT.

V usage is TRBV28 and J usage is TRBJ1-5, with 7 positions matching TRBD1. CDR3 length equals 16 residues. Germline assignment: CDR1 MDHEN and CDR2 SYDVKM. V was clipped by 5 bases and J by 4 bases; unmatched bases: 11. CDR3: CASSLTGTAKNQPQHF. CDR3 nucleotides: TGTGCCAGCAGTCTGACCGGGACAGCGAAGAATCAGCCCCAGCATTTT.

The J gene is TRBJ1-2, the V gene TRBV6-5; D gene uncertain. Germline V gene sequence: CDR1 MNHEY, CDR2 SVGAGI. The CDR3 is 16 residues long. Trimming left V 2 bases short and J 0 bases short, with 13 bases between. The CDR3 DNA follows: TGTGCCAGCAGTTACGGTCTACCGACTTCTAACTATGGCTACACCTTC. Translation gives CASSYGLPTSNYGYTF.

The CDR3 sequence is CASSLTTGEGTDTQYF. Written as DNA, the CDR3 is TGTGCCAGCTCACTTACTACCGGAGAGGGCACAGATACGCAGTATTTT. The chain recombines TRBV18 with TRBJ2-3, with D hard to call. V was shortened by 4 bases and J by 1 base, with 15 bases between the two germline ends. CDR1 is KGHSH and CDR2 is LQKENI in the germline V gene. The CDR3 totals 16 residues.

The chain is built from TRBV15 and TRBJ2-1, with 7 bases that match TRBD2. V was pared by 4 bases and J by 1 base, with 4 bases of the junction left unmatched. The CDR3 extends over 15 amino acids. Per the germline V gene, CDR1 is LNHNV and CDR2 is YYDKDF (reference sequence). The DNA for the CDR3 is TGTGCCACCAGCACTGACGGGGGGTCCTACAATGAGCAGTTCTTC. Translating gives CATSTDGGSYNEQFF.

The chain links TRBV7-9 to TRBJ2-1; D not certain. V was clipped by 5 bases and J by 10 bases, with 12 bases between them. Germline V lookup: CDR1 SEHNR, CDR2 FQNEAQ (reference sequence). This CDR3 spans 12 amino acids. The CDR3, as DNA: TGTGCCAGCAGCCAATCTCAGGCCGAGCAGTTCTTC. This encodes CASSQSQAEQFF.

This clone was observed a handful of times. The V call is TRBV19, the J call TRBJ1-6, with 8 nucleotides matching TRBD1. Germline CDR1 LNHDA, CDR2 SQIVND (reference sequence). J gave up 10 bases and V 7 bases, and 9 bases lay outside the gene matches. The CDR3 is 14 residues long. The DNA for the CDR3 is TGTGCCAGTACCACAGGGGGATCAAGATCACCCCTCCACTTT. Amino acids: CASTTGGSRSPLHF.

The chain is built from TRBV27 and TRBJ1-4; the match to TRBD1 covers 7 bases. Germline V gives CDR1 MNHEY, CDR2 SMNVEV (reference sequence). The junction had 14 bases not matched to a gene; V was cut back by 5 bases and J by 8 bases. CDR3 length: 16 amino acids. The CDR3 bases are TGTGCCAGCAGTACTCACTCAGACAGGGTAGGCGAAAAACTGTTTTTT. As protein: CASSTHSDRVGEKLFF.

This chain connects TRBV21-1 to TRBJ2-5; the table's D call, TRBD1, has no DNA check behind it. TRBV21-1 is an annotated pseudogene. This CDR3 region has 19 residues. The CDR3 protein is CASSKPNRDNVCFGETQYF. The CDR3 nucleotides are TGTGCCAGCAGCAAACCTAACAGGGATAATGTCTGTTTCGGAGAGACCCAGTACTTC.

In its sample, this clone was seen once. DNA of the CDR3: TGCGCCAGCGCAGGGGGCCACTCCTACAATGAGCAGTTCTTC. Its protein is CASAGGHSYNEQFF. This chain joins TRBV5-1 and TRBJ2-1; 8 bases are a match to TRBD1. This CDR3 is 14 amino acids long. V lost 7 bases, J lost 0 bases, and 3 bases stayed unmatched. In germline, CDR1 is SGHRS, CDR2 YFSETQ.